This T cell receptor beta chain comes out of a study of cytomegalovirus exposure and HLA in healthy donors. Study conclusions and caveats: A later analysis linked a missense DCLRE1C variant to TCR beta V- and J-gene trimming. In a later analysis, HLA-C alleles had the fewest associated TCRs, DRB1 alleles the most. Near-uniform donor sequencing depth was presumed by presence/absence analyses. An analysis was carried out at a later point. It showed that HLA-associated TCR beta chains were more clonally expanded than equally common non-associated chains.

The CDR3 length is 14 residues. Germline loops: CDR1 SGHVS, CDR2 FQNEAQ. V dropped 5 bases and J dropped 0 bases, with 8 bases sitting between them. PCR employed 60 Vbeta and 13 Jbeta primers. Here immunoSEQ multiplex PCR was the method, and the copy in TCRdb shows in-frame clones only, minus some. Of 95,000 to 150,000 clones in the sample, around 82% were seen once. As regards this clone: Its antigen is as yet unknown.

The clonotype was recovered from a middle-aged woman in good health and CMV-seropositive. The sequencing input was PBMCs. V usage is TRBV7-8 and J usage is TRBJ1-3; D remains unclear. Written as DNA, the CDR3 is TGTGCCAGCAGCGAACAGTCCTCTGGAAACACCATATATTTT. Translated: CASSEQSSGNTIYF.